The rows below give T cell receptor beta chains drawn from one sample of a study of T cell responses to AZD1222 COVID-19 vaccine. The assay was immunoSEQ multiplex PCR, and TCRdb's table has in-frame clones only and misses some. The data show 100,000 or so clones, approximately 90% seen once. This specimen consisted of peripheral blood, obtained 28 days after the second AZD1222 dose. The origin of the receptors is an adult who received the AZD1222 COVID-19 vaccine. Both conserved end residues are part of each CDR3. D genes are given only for firm matches. Some rows mark clone size as missing; the rest say once, few, many or name a class of expanded clone.

V: TRBV7-6; J: TRBJ1-1; D: .; size: .; CDR3: CASSRDLWNTEAFF; DNA: TGTGCCAGCAGCAGAGATCTTTGGAACACTGAAGCTTTCTTT
V: TRBV5-1; J: TRBJ1-1; D: TRBD1; size: .; CDR3: CASSRGLGQGGAEAFF; DNA: TGCGCCAGCAGCAGGGGTTTGGGACAGGGGGGAGCTGAAGCTTTCTTT
V: TRBV7-2; J: TRBJ2-3; D: .; size: .; CDR3: CASSLALDTYTDTQYF; DNA: TGTGCCAGCAGCTTAGCGCTTGACACCTACACAGATACGCAGTATTTT
V: TRBV19; J: TRBJ1-3; D: .; size: once; CDR3: CASSIDLSSGNTIYF; DNA: TGTGCCAGTAGTATCGATTTGAGCTCTGGAAACACCATATATTTT
V: TRBV19; J: TRBJ2-7; D: .; size: .; CDR3: CASSKTGTTYYEQYF; DNA: TGTGCCAGTAGTAAGACCGGGACAACCTACTACGAGCAGTACTTC
V: TRBV3-1/TRBV3-2; J: TRBJ2-1; D: .; size: .; CDR3: CASSLRTTRSNEQFF; DNA: TGTGCCAGCAGCCTACGTACTACTAGATCCAATGAGCAGTTCTTC
V: TRBV7-9; J: TRBJ2-5; D: TRBD2; size: few; CDR3: CASSYTSGVVGETQYF; DNA: TGTGCCAGCAGCTATACTAGCGGGGTCGTTGGAGAGACCCAGTACTTC
V: TRBV5-6; J: TRBJ2-7; D: .; size: .; CDR3: CASSLLNGGNSYEQYF; DNA: TGTGCCAGCAGCTTGCTGAACGGGGGAAACTCCTACGAGCAGTACTTC
V: TRBV19; J: TRBJ2-7; D: .; size: .; CDR3: CASSNQGRGEQYF; DNA: TGTGCCAGTAGTAATCAGGGAAGGGGCGAGCAGTACTTC
V: TRBV18; J: TRBJ2-1; D: .; size: .; CDR3: CASSPVTRSINEQFF; DNA: TGTGCCAGCTCACCAGTTACGAGGTCTATCAATGAGCAGTTCTTC
V: TRBV5-1; J: TRBJ2-1; D: .; size: .; CDR3: CASRTAFSSNEQFF; DNA: TGCGCCAGCAGGACGGCGTTCTCTAGCAATGAGCAGTTCTTC
V: TRBV6-5; J: TRBJ1-2; D: TRBD1; size: .; CDR3: CASSSTRRGPGYGYTF; DNA: TGTGCCAGCAGTTCCACCCGAAGGGGGCCCGGCTATGGCTACACCTTC
V: TRBV5-1; J: TRBJ2-1; D: TRBD2; size: .; CDR3: CASSHRLAGINEQFF; DNA: TGCGCCAGCAGCCACAGGCTAGCGGGAATCAATGAGCAGTTCTTC
V: TRBV29-1; J: TRBJ2-2; D: TRBD1; size: .; CDR3: CSVGQGNIGELFF; DNA: TGCAGCGTCGGACAGGGTAATATCGGGGAGCTGTTTTTT
V: TRBV5-1; J: TRBJ2-5; D: .; size: .; CDR3: CASTEGQETQYF; DNA: TGCGCCAGCACGGAGGGCCAAGAGACCCAGTACTTC
V: TRBV9; J: TRBJ1-2; D: .; size: .; CDR3: CASFERGELRYGYTF; DNA: TGTGCCAGCTTTGAGAGGGGTGAGCTTCGCTATGGCTACACCTTC
V: TRBV10-3; J: TRBJ2-5; D: TRBD2; size: once; CDR3: CAIREGLAGARETQYF; DNA: TGTGCCATCAGAGAGGGACTAGCGGGAGCGCGAGAGACCCAGTACTTC
V: TRBV10-3; J: TRBJ2-5; D: .; size: .; CDR3: CAIGREQETQYF; DNA: TGTGCCATCGGCAGGGAGCAGGAGACCCAGTACTTC
V: TRBV5-1; J: TRBJ1-1; D: .; size: once; CDR3: CASSTSGQRAEAFF; DNA: TGCGCCAGCAGCACCTCGGGACAAAGAGCTGAAGCTTTCTTT
V: TRBV5-1; J: TRBJ2-3; D: TRBD2; size: .; CDR3: CASSLAPSGGTDTQYF; DNA: TGCGCCAGCAGCTTGGCGCCTAGCGGTGGCACAGATACGCAGTATTTT
V: TRBV7-9; J: TRBJ1-6; D: .; size: .; CDR3: CASSLNVGSYNSPLHF; DNA: TGTGCCAGCAGCTTAAACGTGGGCTCCTATAATTCACCCCTCCACTTT
V: TRBV6-5; J: TRBJ1-1; D: .; size: .; CDR3: CASRDRYTEAFF; DNA: TGTGCCAGCAGGGATCGGTACACTGAAGCTTTCTTT
V: TRBV28; J: TRBJ1-1; D: .; size: .; CDR3: CASSLPTNTEAFF; DNA: TGTGCCAGCAGTTTGCCTACGAACACTGAAGCTTTCTTT